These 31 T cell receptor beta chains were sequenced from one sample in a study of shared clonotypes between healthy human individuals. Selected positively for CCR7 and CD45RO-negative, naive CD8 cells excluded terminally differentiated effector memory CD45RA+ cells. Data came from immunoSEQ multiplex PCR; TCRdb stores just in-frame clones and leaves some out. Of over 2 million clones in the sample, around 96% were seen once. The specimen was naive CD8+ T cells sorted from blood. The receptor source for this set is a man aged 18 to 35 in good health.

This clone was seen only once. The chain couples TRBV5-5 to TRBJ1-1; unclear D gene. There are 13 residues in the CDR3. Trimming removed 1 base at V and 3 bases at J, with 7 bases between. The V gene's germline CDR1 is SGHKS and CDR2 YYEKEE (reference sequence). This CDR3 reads CASSLRRDTEAFF. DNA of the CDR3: TGTGCCAGCAGCTTGAGAAGGGACACTGAAGCTTTCTTT.

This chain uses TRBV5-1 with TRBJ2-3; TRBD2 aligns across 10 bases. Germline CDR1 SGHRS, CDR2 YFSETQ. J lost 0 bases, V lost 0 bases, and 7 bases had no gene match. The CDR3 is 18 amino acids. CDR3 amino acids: CASSLGLAGVSSTDTQYF. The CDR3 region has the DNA TGCGCCAGCAGCTTGGGGCTAGCGGGGGTCTCAAGCACAGATACGCAGTATTTT.

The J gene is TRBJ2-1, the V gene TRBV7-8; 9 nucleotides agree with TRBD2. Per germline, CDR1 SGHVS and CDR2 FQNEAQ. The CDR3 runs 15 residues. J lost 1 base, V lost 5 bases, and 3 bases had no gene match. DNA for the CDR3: TGTGCCAGCAGCGTCCTAGCGGGGTCCTACAATGAGCAGTTCTTC. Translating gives CASSVLAGSYNEQFF. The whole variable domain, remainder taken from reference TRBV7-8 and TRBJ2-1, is GAGVSQSPRYKVAKRGQDVALRCDPISGHVSLFWYQQALGQGPEFLTYFQNEAQLDKSGLPSDRFFAERPEGSVSTLKIQRTQQEDSAVYLCASSVLAGSYNEQFFGPGTRLTVL.

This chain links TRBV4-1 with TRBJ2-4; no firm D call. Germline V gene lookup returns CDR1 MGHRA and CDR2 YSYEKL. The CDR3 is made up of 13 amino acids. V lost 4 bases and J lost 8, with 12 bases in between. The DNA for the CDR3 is TGCGCCAGCAGCCGTGAGGAAAGGGACATTCAGTACTTC. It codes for CASSREERDIQYF.

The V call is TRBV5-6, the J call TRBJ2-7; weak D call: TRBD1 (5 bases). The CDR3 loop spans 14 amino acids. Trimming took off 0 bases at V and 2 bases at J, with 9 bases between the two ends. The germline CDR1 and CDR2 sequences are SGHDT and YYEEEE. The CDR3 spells CASSLVQVTYEQYF. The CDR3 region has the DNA TGTGCCAGCAGCTTGGTACAGGTCACCTACGAGCAGTACTTC.

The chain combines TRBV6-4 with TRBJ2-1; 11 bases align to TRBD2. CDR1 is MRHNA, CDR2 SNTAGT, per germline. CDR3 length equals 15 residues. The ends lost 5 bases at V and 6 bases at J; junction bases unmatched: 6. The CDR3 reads CASSPGTSGLNEQFF. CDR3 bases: TGTGCCAGCAGTCCCGGGACTAGCGGCCTCAATGAGCAGTTCTTC.

CDR3: CSVEGYGTGSYEQYF. CDR3 coding DNA: TGCAGCGTTGAAGGCTACGGGACAGGGTCCTACGAGCAGTACTTC. The chain joins TRBV29-1 to TRBJ2-7; TRBD1 aligns across 9 bases. The CDR3 runs 15 residues. The ends lost 1 base at V and 1 base at J; junction bases unmatched: 5. Germline-derived CDR1 and CDR2 are SQVTM and ANQGSEA.

The CDR3: CASSHTRGLQETQYF. DNA for the CDR3: TGTGCCAGCAGCCATACCCGGGGACTCCAAGAGACCCAGTACTTC. The chain links TRBV11-2 to TRBJ2-5; perhaps TRBD2 as D (6 bases). V gave up 5 bases and J gave up 1 base, with 14 bases separating them. The germline gives CDR1 SGHAT, CDR2 FQNNGV. CDR3 length equals 15 residues.

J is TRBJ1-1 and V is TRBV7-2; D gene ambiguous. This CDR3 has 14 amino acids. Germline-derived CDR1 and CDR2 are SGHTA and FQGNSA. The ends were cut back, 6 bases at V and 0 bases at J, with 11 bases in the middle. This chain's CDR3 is CASSRIGVNTEAFF. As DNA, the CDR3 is TGTGCCAGCAGTCGAATTGGGGTGAACACTGAAGCTTTCTTT.

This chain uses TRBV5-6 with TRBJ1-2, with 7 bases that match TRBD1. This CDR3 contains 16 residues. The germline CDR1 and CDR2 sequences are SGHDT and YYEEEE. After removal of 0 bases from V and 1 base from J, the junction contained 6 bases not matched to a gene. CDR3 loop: CASSLAGRDSNYGYTF. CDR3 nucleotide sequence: TGTGCCAGCAGCTTGGCAGGTCGGGACAGTAACTATGGCTACACCTTC.

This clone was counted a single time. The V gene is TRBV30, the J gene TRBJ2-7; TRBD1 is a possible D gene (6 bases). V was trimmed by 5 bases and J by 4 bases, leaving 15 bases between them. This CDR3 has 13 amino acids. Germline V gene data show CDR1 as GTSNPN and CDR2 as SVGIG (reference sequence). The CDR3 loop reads CAWETGTPYEQYF. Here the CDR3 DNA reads TGTGCCTGGGAAACCGGGACACCATACGAGCAGTACTTC.

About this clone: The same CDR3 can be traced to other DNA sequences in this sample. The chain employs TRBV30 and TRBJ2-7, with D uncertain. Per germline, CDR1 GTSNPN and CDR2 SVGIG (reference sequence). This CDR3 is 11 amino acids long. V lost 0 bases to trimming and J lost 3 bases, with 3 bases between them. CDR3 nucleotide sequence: TGTGCCTGGAGTGTGAGCTACGAGCAGTACTTC. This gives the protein CAWSVSYEQYF.

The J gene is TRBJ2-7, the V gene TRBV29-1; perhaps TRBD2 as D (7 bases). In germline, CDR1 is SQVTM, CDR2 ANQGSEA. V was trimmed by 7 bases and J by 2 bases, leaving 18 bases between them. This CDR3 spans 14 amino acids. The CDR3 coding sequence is TGCAGCGCCTCTCCCGCGGGGGCCCCCTACGAGCAGTACTTC. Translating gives CSASPAGAPYEQYF.

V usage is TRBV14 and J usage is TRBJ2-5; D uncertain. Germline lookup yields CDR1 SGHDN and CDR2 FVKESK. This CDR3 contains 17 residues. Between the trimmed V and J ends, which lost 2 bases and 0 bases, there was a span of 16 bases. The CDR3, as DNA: TGTGCCAGCAGCCAACCCCCAGGTCACTATAACCAAGAGACCCAGTACTTC. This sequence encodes CASSQPPGHYNQETQYF.

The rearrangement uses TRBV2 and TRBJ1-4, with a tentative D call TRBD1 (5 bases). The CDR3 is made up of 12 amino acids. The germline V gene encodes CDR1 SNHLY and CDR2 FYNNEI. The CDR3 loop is CANRDGNEKLFF. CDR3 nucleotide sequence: TGTGCAAACCGGGACGGGAATGAAAAACTGTTTTTT.

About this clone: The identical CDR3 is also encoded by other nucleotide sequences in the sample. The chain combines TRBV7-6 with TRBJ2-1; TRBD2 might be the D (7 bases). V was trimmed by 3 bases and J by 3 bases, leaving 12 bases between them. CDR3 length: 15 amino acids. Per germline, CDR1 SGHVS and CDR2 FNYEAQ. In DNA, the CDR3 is TGTGCCAGCAGCTTGTCAGGGGAGGGCTACAATGAGCAGTTCTTC. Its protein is CASSLSGEGYNEQFF.

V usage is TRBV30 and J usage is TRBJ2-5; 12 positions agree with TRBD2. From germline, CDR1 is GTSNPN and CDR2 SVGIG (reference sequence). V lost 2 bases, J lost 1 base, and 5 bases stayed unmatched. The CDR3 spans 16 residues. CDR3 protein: CAWSWTSGVFQETQYF. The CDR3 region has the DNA TGTGCCTGGAGTTGGACTAGCGGGGTGTTCCAAGAGACCCAGTACTTC. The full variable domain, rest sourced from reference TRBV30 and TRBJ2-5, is SQTIHQWPATLVQPVGSPLSLECTVEGTSNPNLYWYRQAAGRGLQLLFYSVGIGQISSEVPQNLSASRPQDRQFILSSKKLLLSDSGFYLCAWSWTSGVFQETQYFGPGTRLLVL.

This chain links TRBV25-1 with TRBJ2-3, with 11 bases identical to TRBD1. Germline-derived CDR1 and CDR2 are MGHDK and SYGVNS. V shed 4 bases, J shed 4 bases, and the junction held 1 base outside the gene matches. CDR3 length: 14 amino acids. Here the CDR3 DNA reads TGTGCCAGCAGTGGGACAGGGGGCCCAGATACGCAGTATTTT. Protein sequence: CASSGTGGPDTQYF.

The CDR3 sequence: CASSLAYGTGGLEQYF. For the CDR3, the DNA is TGTGCCAGCAGCTTGGCCTACGGGACAGGGGGCCTCGAGCAGTACTTC. The rearrangement uses TRBV5-6 and TRBJ2-7; 12 nucleotides match TRBD1. Germline CDR1 SGHDT, CDR2 YYEEEE. The CDR3 covers 16 residues. J was trimmed by 6 bases and V by 0 bases; bases with no gene match: 7.

DNA for the CDR3: TGTGCCAGCAGCCTAGAAAAGAACACTGAAGCTTTCTTT. Its translation is CASSLEKNTEAFF. The J gene is TRBJ1-1, the V gene TRBV28; no definite D call. The CDR3 is made up of 13 amino acids. The V and J ends lost 6 bases and 1 base respectively, with 9 bases between them. The germline gives CDR1 MDHEN, CDR2 SYDVKM.

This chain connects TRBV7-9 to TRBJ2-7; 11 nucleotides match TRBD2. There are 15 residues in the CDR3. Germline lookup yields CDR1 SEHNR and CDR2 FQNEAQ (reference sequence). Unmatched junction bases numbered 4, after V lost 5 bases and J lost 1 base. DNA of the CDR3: TGTGCCAGCAGCATAGGGACTAGCGGATCCTACGAGCAGTACTTC. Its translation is CASSIGTSGSYEQYF.

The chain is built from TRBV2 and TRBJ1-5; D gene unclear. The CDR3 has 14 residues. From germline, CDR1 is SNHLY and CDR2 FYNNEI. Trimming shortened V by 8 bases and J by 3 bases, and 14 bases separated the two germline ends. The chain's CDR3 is CASAETVLNQPQHF. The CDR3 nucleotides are TGTGCCAGCGCAGAGACTGTTCTCAATCAGCCCCAGCATTTT. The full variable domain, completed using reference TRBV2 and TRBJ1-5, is EPEVTQTPSHQVTQMGQEVILRCVPISNHLYFYWYRQILGQKVEFLVSFYNNEISEKSEIFDDQFSVERPDGSNFTLKIRSTKLEDSAMYFCASAETVLNQPQHFGDGTRLSIL.

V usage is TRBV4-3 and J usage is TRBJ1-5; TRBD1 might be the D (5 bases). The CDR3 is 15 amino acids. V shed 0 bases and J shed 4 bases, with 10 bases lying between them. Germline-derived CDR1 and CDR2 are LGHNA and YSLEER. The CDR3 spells CASSQEAGQNQPQHF. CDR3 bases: TGCGCCAGCAGCCAAGAGGCGGGGCAGAATCAGCCCCAGCATTTT.

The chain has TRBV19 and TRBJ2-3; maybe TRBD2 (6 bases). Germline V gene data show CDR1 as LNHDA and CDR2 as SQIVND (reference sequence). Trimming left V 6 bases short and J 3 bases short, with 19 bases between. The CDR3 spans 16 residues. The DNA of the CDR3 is TGTGCCAGTAGCCGCCCTGACGGGAGTATGACAGATACGCAGTATTTT. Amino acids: CASSRPDGSMTDTQYF.

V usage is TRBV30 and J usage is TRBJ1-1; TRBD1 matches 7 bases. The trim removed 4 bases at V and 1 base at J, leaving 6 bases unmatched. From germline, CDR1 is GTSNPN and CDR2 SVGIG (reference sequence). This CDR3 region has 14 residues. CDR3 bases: TGTGCCTGGACCACCGGGACAGAGAACACTGAAGCTTTCTTT. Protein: CAWTTGTENTEAFF.

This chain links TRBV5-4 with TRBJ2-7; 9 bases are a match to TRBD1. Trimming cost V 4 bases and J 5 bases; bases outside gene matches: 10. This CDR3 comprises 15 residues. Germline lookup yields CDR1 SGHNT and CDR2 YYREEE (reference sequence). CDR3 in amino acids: CASSTGQGLMDEQYF. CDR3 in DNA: TGTGCCAGCAGCACGGGACAGGGATTGATGGACGAGCAGTACTTC.

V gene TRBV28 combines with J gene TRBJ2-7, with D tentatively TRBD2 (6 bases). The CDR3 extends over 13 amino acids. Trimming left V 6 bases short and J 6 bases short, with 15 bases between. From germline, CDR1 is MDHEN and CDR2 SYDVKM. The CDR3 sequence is CASSPQLAFEQYF. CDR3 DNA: TGTGCCAGCAGCCCCCAACTAGCCTTCGAGCAGTACTTC.

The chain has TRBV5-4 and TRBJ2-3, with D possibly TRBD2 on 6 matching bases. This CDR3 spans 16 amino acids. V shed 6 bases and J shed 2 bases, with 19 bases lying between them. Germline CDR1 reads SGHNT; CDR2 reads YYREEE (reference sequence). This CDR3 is CASTLDGSGVTDTQYF. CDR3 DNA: TGTGCCAGCACCCTGGACGGTAGCGGAGTCACAGATACGCAGTATTTT.

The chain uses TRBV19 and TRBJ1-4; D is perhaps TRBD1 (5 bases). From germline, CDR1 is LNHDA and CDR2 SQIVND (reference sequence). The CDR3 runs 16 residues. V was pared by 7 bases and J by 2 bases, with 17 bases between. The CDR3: CASKAPPGHTNEKLFF. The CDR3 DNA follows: TGTGCCAGTAAAGCCCCACCAGGGCATACTAATGAAAAACTGTTTTTT.

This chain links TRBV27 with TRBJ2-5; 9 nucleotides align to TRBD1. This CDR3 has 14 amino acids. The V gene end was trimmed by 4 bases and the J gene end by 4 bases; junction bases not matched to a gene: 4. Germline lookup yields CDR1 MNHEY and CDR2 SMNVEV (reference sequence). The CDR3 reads CASSSGQGIETQYF. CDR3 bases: TGTGCCAGCAGTTCCGGACAGGGGATAGAGACCCAGTACTTC.

CDR3 amino acids: CASSFLPGAYNEQFF. The CDR3 DNA reads as TGCGCCAGCAGCTTCCTTCCGGGAGCTTACAATGAGCAGTTCTTC. J is TRBJ2-1 and V is TRBV5-1, with D maybe TRBD2 (6 bases). Germline V gene sequence: CDR1 SGHRS, CDR2 YFSETQ. Trimming cost V 2 bases and J 4 bases, with 13 bases left between them. The CDR3 runs 15 residues.